This is a list of T cell receptor beta chains from one sample in a study of OX40 agonist ivuxolimab in advanced cancers. Profiling relied on immunoSEQ multiplex PCR, and the TCRdb table lists in-frame clones only, not all of them. The sample has about 59,000 clones; 92% are singletons. The sample consisted of CD4+ or CD8+ T cells sorted from blood, taken in a trial of the OX40 agonist ivuxolimab. These receptors all stem from an adult with an advanced solid tumor such as melanoma, head and neck, liver or kidney cancer. Both conserved end residues are part of each CDR3. The D gene is left open where the match is weak. Part of the rows lack a size; the others show once, few, many or a class for expanded clones.

abundance	v_gene	j_gene	d_gene	CDR3nt	CDR3aa
-	TRBV2	TRBJ2-3	TRBD2	TGTGCCAGCAGCCCCGGACTAGCGGGGAAAGGATTCACAGATACGCAGTATTTT	CASSPGLAGKGFTDTQYF
-	TRBV10-2	TRBJ2-3	-	TGCGCCAGCACCAGGGCGTGGACAGATACGCAGTATTTT	CASTRAWTDTQYF
-	TRBV27	TRBJ2-1	-	TGTGCCAGCAGTTACCCAAGCGGCGATGAGCAGTTCTTC	CASSYPSGDEQFF
-	TRBV6-5	TRBJ2-2	-	TGTGCCAGCGGGGACGGGGAGCTGTTTTTT	CASGDGELFF
-	TRBV13	TRBJ1-1	-	TGTGCCAGCAGCTTAGGGACCCACACTGAAGCTTTCTTT	CASSLGTHTEAFF
-	TRBV28	TRBJ1-3	-	TGTGCCAGCAGTTTAGTAGAAGCCGGAAACACCATATATTTT	CASSLVEAGNTIYF
-	TRBV19	TRBJ1-1	-	TGTGCCAGTAGTATAGTCGAAGACACTGAAGCTTTCTTT	CASSIVEDTEAFF
-	TRBV9	TRBJ2-3	TRBD2	TGTGCCAGCAGCGTAGTGGCTAGCGGGGGGTTGGGTACGCAGTATTTT	CASSVVASGGLGTQYF
-	TRBV7-2	TRBJ2-1	-	TGTGCCAGCAGCTCAGGAGGTTACGCTTCCAATGAGCAGTTCTTC	CASSSGGYASNEQFF
-	TRBV7-9	TRBJ2-3	-	TGTGCCAGCAGCTTATTGGCGGAACTAAACACAGATACGCAGTATTTT	CASSLLAELNTDTQYF
-	TRBV7-6	TRBJ1-3	TRBD1	TGTGCCAGCAGCTCCGGGACAGTTCCGTACGGGGGAAACACCATATATTTT	CASSSGTVPYGGNTIYF
-	TRBV29-1	TRBJ1-2	-	TGCAGCGTTGAAGATCGGGCAGGGAGGGGCTATGGCTACACCTTC	CSVEDRAGRGYGYTF
few	TRBV28	TRBJ2-6	-	TGTGCCAGCAGTTTCCTTTCTGGGGCCAACGTCCTGACTTTC	CASSFLSGANVLTF
-	TRBV11-2	TRBJ1-5	-	TGTGCCAGCAGCTTAATGGGAAAACAGCCCCAGCATTTT	CASSLMGKQPQHF
-	TRBV4-1	TRBJ1-2	-	TGCGCCAGCAGCCAAGAAGTGGCTTTGGGGGGCTACACCTTC	CASSQEVALGGYTF
-	TRBV30	TRBJ2-3	TRBD2	TGTGCCTCTAGCGGTTTCACAGATACGCAGTATTTT	CASSGFTDTQYF
-	TRBV6-5	TRBJ1-5	-	TGTGCCAGCAGTTGGAGTCCAGGCAATCAGCCCCAGCATTTT	CASSWSPGNQPQHF
few	TRBV7-6	TRBJ2-5	-	TGTGCCAGCAGCCTTAGTGTGGAGGACCAAGAGACCCAGTACTTC	CASSLSVEDQETQYF
-	TRBV28	TRBJ2-1	-	TGTGCCAGCAGCTTTCTAGAAAATGAGCAGTTCTTC	CASSFLENEQFF
-	TRBV15	TRBJ2-2	-	TGTGCCACCAGCAGAGATCCCGTCGGGGAGCTGTTTTTT	CATSRDPVGELFF
-	TRBV5-1	TRBJ2-5	TRBD2	TGCGCCAGCAGCGGAATTATAGCGGGGGGGAAAGAGACCCAGTACTTC	CASSGIIAGGKETQYF
-	TRBV4-3	TRBJ1-5	-	TGCGCCAGCAGCCAAGTGAGGGGCAATCAGCCCCAGCATTTT	CASSQVRGNQPQHF
-	TRBV29-1	TRBJ2-1	TRBD2	TGCAGCGTTGAAGGGGCTAGCGGGAGGGCGGGGAATGAGCAGTTCTTC	CSVEGASGRAGNEQFF
once	TRBV28	TRBJ2-3	-	TGTGCCAGCACCCCCACAGATACGCAGTATTTT	CASTPTDTQYF
-	TRBV19	TRBJ2-2	TRBD1	TGTGCCAGTAGTCCTGGGACAGGGGTCGGGGAGCTGTTTTTT	CASSPGTGVGELFF
-	TRBV6-1	TRBJ2-1	-	TGTGCCAGCAGTGCCAGACTAGGGAATGAGCAGTTCTTC	CASSARLGNEQFF
-	TRBV4-1	TRBJ2-1	-	TGCGCCAGCAGCTGGGGACGTGCCTACCTGCGGAATGAGCAGTTCTTC	CASSWGRAYLRNEQFF
-	TRBV5-6	TRBJ1-6	TRBD1	TGTGCCAGCAGCGAAGACAGGGGTAAGGCACCCCTCCACTTT	CASSEDRGKAPLHF
-	TRBV13	TRBJ1-2	TRBD1	TGTGCCAGCAGCTTGGACAGGGGAGGTTATGGCTACACCTTC	CASSLDRGGYGYTF
-	TRBV10-3	TRBJ2-1	TRBD2	TGTGCCATTAGCGGGGGGGCAAATGAGCAGTTCTTC	CAISGGANEQFF
-	TRBV11-2	TRBJ1-4	-	TGTGCCAGCAGCTTAGGGGGCGCAAATTTTGGGCTGTTTTTT	CASSLGGANFGLFF
-	TRBV6-5	TRBJ1-5	-	TGTGCCAGCAGTTACTCAGGGGCCCAGCCCCAGCATTTT	CASSYSGAQPQHF
once	TRBV2	TRBJ1-1	-	TGTGCCAGCCTAGGTGGCACTGAAGCTTTCTTT	CASLGGTEAFF